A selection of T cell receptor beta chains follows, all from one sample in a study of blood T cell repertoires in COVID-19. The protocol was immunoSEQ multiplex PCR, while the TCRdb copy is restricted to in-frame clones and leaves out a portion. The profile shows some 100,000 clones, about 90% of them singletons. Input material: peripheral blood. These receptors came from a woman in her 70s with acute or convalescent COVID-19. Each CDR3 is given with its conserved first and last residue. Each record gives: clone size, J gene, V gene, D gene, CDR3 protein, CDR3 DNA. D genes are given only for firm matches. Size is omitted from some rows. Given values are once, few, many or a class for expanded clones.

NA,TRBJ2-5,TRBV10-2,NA,CASSEWTEETQYF,TGCGCCAGCAGTGAGTGGACAGAAGAGACCCAGTACTTC
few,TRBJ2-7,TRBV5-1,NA,CASSSSYEQYF,TGCGCCAGCAGCTCTTCCTACGAGCAGTACTTC
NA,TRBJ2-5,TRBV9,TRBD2,CASSPRRLAGVETQYF,TGTGCCAGCAGCCCGAGGCGGCTAGCGGGGGTGGAGACCCAGTACTTC
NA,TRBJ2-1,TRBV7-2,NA,CASSLVSGVEQFF,TGTGCCAGCAGCTTAGTTTCGGGAGTTGAGCAGTTCTTC
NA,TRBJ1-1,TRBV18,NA,CASSPLLSDTEAFF,TGTGCCAGCTCACCCCTTCTTTCGGACACTGAAGCTTTCTTT
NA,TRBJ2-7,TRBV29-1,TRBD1,CSVGDSSYEQYF,TGCAGTGTTGGGGACAGCTCCTACGAGCAGTACTTC
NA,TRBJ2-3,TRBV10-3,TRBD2,CAISARGVREGATDTQYF,TGTGCCATCAGTGCCCGCGGCGTGCGGGAGGGTGCAACAGATACGCAGTATTTT
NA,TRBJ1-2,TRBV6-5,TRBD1,CASSYRGQGRDGYTF,TGTGCCAGCAGTTACCGGGGACAGGGGCGGGATGGCTACACCTTC
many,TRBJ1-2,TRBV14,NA,CASSQNGPGIGYTF,TGTGCCAGCAGCCAAAACGGGCCCGGGATAGGCTACACCTTC
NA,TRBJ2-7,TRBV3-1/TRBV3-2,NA,CASSHRQRNSYEQYF,TGTGCCAGCAGCCACAGACAGAGGAACTCCTACGAGCAGTACTTC
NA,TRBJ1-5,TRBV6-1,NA,CASSEHGFQPQHF,TGTGCCAGCAGTGAACACGGGTTTCAGCCCCAGCATTTT
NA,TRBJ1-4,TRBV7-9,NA,CASSLATGVSEKLFF,TGTGCCAGCAGCTTAGCGACAGGAGTAAGTGAAAAACTGTTTTTT
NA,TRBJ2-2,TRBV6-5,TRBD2,CASSYTTSGAGELFF,TGTGCCAGCAGTTATACGACTAGCGGGGCCGGGGAGCTGTTTTTT
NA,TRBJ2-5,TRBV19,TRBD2,CASSRTSGPQETQYF,TGTGCCAGTAGTAGGACTAGCGGGCCGCAAGAGACCCAGTACTTC
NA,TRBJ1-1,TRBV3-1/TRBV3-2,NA,CASSRVTPGRNTEAFF,TGTGCCAGCAGCCGGGTAACCCCAGGAAGGAACACTGAAGCTTTCTTT
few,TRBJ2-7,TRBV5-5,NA,CASSLAQGIAYEQYF,TGTGCCAGCAGCTTGGCACAGGGAATCGCCTACGAGCAGTACTTC
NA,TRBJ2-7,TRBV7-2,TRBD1,CASSLAGMLWVPPGQDPYEQYF,TGTGCCAGCAGCTTAGCTGGGATGCTTTGGGTACCTCCGGGACAGGACCCCTACGAGCAGTACTTC
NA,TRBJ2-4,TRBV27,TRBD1,CASSPIHLGQRKNIQYF,TGTGCCAGCAGTCCCATCCACCTGGGACAGAGGAAAAACATTCAGTACTTC
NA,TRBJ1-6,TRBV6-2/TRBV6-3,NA,CASSPPAGSNSPLHF,TGTGCCAGCAGTCCCCCCGCGGGATCGAATTCACCCCTCCACTTT
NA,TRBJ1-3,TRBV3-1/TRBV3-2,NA,CASSHGVESGNTIYF,TGTGCCAGCAGCCACGGAGTCGAATCTGGAAACACCATATATTTT
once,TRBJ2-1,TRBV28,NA,CASSLPAGEQFF,TGTGCCAGCAGTTTACCCGCCGGTGAGCAGTTCTTC
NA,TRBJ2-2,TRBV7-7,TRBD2,CASSDGVAGVTTGELFF,TGTGCCAGCAGCGACGGGGTAGCGGGAGTCACCACCGGGGAGCTGTTTTTT
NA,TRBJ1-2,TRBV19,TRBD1,CASSILGTVSFGYTF,TGTGCCAGTAGTATTTTGGGGACAGTATCGTTTGGCTACACCTTC
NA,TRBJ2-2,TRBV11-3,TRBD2,CASSSGLETTGELFF,TGTGCCAGCAGCTCGGGACTAGAAACCACCGGGGAGCTGTTTTTT
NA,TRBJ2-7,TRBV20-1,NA,CSASNVGQPPLGEQYF,TGCAGTGCTAGTAATGTGGGACAACCACCTCTGGGAGAGCAGTACTTC
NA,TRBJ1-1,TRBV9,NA,CASSVVGKGATEAFF,TGTGCCAGCAGCGTAGTGGGGAAAGGGGCCACTGAAGCTTTCTTT
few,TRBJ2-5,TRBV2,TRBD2,CASRGLDQETQYF,TGTGCCAGCAGGGGACTAGACCAAGAGACCCAGTACTTC
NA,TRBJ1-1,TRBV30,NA,CAWLSGGRVDTEAFF,TGTGCCTGGCTCTCCGGGGGGCGCGTGGACACTGAAGCTTTCTTT
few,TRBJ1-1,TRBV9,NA,CASSVDVWDSEAFF,TGTGCCAGCAGCGTAGATGTTTGGGACTCTGAAGCTTTCTTT
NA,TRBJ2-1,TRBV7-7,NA,CASSFLGAAEQFF,TGTGCCAGCAGCTTCCTGGGGGCTGCTGAGCAGTTCTTC
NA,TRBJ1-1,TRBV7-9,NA,CASSRKGGETEAFF,TGTGCCAGCAGTCGAAAGGGAGGGGAGACTGAAGCTTTCTTT
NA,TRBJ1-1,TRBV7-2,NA,CASSPSGNMNTEAFF,TGTGCCAGCAGCCCTAGTGGAAACATGAACACTGAAGCTTTCTTT
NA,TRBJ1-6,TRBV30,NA,CACTGQFNSPLHF,TGTGCCTGCACTGGACAGTTTAATTCACCCCTCCACTTT
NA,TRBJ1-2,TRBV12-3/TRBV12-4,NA,CASSSGYDGYTF,TGTGCCAGCAGTTCAGGGTACGATGGCTACACCTTC
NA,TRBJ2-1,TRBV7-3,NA,CASSLLGGQYNEQFF,TGTGCCAGCAGCTTACTCGGCGGACAGTACAATGAGCAGTTCTTC
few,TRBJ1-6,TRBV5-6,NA,CASTSGSYNSPLHF,TGTGCCAGCACATCAGGGTCCTATAATTCACCCCTCCACTTT